These T cell receptor beta chains were read from a single sample in a study of T cells after yellow fever vaccination. TCRdb re-called the 5' RACE reads with MiXCR, one entry per CDR3 protein. The sample gives roughly 340,000 distinct CDR3 sequences, approximately 4.2% of which show up once; roughly a quarter is in the top ten. The source material was PBMCs, sampled 5 days after the yellow fever booster vaccination. The receptor set was obtained from a man between 18 and 29 years old who received the YFV17D yellow fever vaccine. The CDR3 runs from the conserved cysteine through the conserved F or W.

j_call v_call cdr3_aa
TRBJ1-2 TRBV7-9 CASSTASQGDYGYTF
TRBJ2-2 TRBV7-9 CASKPNTGELFF
TRBJ2-6 TRBV15 CATSRDRPSGANVLTF
TRBJ2-1 TRBV19 CASSTRGPGEQFF
TRBJ1-2 TRBV5-1 CASSFRDREVYGYTF
TRBJ1-2 TRBV7-8 CASSYDRKSGYTF
TRBJ2-2 TRBV27 CASSSTGGADTGELFF
TRBJ1-1 TRBV6-1 CAAESGRLNTEAFF
TRBJ2-2 TRBV25-1 CASSGLRGAGELFF
TRBJ2-3 TRBV5-5 CASSTPRASSTDTQYF
TRBJ1-3 TRBV29-1 CSVEPLNLSGNTIYF
TRBJ1-1 TRBV5-6 CASSFSEGTEAFF
TRBJ2-3 TRBV4-1 CASSPRDLTDTQYF
TRBJ1-3 TRBV12-3/TRBV12-4 CASSLGGGNTIYF
TRBJ2-7 TRBV29-1 CSVGGSPYEQYF
TRBJ1-1 TRBV6-6 CASSYGGGGTSTEAFF
TRBJ2-3 TRBV7-9 CASSLVGAGTDTQYF
TRBJ2-1 TRBV4-3 CASSHTSRDRGRNEQFF
TRBJ2-7 TRBV11-2 CASSSVGGVTYEQYF
TRBJ1-3 TRBV12-3/TRBV12-4 CASSFYRNTIYF
TRBJ2-6 TRBV11-1 CASDPGAGANVLTF
TRBJ1-6 TRBV12-3/TRBV12-4 CASSWGRGNYNSPLHF
TRBJ1-3 TRBV20-1 CSASRQGFTGNTIYF
TRBJ1-5 TRBV6-2/TRBV6-3 CASSFPILNQPQHF
TRBJ2-3 TRBV4-1 CASSHPTGTSGGLGSTDTQYF
TRBJ1-1 TRBV7-2 CASSLVVGAGTEAFF
TRBJ1-2 TRBV12-3/TRBV12-4 CASSFDRDRGRHGYTF
TRBJ2-1 TRBV3-1 CASSPTPGLGDEQFF
TRBJ2-7 TRBV20-1 CSARDPAGDSYEQYF
TRBJ1-5 TRBV7-2 CASSPSTDNQPQHF
TRBJ2-5 TRBV5-1 CASSSGFETQYF
TRBJ1-2 TRBV20-1 CSARPPTISTGSYGYTF
TRBJ1-5 TRBV5-1 CASSRNGNQPQHF
TRBJ1-1 TRBV7-3 CASSPLPVQTHTEAFF
TRBJ2-5 TRBV20-1 CSASGGSQETQYF
TRBJ2-2 TRBV20-1 CSARDRRLASGELFF
TRBJ2-1 TRBV20-1 CSAPDLGRGNEQFF
TRBJ2-1 TRBV24-1 CATSPGQGPYNEQFF